The clone carrying this T cell receptor beta chain was counted many times. Antigen: not known. The entry originates in a study of T cells in Graves' hyperthyroidism and ophthalmopathy. Notes on the study in general: Blood samples included most of the expanded thyroid clonotypes exceeding 0.001. Model-based prediction identified ophthalmopathy a median about 6.8 months prior to its onset.

Template material for amplifying TCR beta CDR3 regions consisted of RNA transcripts. Primed by the HTBI set, a first-round RT-PCR was run on the TCR CDR3. TCRdb processed the multiplex PCR reads anew with MiXCR; each CDR3 protein has one entry. The sample has 500,000 to 550,000 distinct CDR3 sequences; under 25% are singletons. Germline loops: CDR1 SGHDN, CDR2 FVKESK. Trimming took 4 bases from V and 2 from J; bases not matched to a gene: 6. The CDR3 is made up of 15 amino acids. The chain uses TRBV14 and TRBJ1-1; 8 bases map to TRBD1. The sequenced sample was blood. This receptor was identified in a man younger than 35 with Graves' hyperthyroidism. The CDR3 nucleotides read TGTGCCAGCAGCCGTCGGGACAGGATAAACACTGAAGCTTTCTTT. It specifies CASSRRDRINTEAFF.